The clone carrying this T cell receptor beta chain was found a few times. The target antigen is unknown. The data are from a study of glioma-infiltrating T cells. Whole-study findings and limits: CDR3 overlap between tissue and blood was very small. Gliomas, especially low-grade, showed above-expected tissue-blood divergence; non-neoplastic patients showed below.

TCR alpha and beta CDR3 regions were amplified from RNA using iRepertoire nested multiplex PCR. Input was roughly 100-450 ng of tissue mRNA or PBMC total RNA. TCRdb reprocessed the multiplex PCR reads via MiXCR and lists one record per CDR3 protein. The sample records approximately 190,000 distinct CDR3 sequences, roughly 32% being singletons. Sequencing used glioma tissue, nonneoplastic brain tissue, or PBMCs (not recorded which). The sequence was collected from a human donor with low-grade glioma or glioblastoma, undergoing nonglioma brain surgery, or in good health (not recorded which).

In DNA, the CDR3 is TGTGCCAGCAGCTTGGGACTAGCGGGAGGGGAAAAGCCCTACGAGCAGTACTTC. Amino acid sequence: CASSLGLAGGEKPYEQYF. The chain uses TRBV5-4 and TRBJ2-7; 14 bases agree with TRBD2. V lost 0 bases to trimming and J lost 2 bases; unmatched junction nucleotides: 7. CDR3 length: 18 amino acids. In germline, CDR1 is SGHNT, CDR2 YYREEE (reference sequence).